Below are 11 T cell receptor beta chains sequenced from a single sample in a study of T cell changes during pregnancy in multiple sclerosis. This table comes from immunoSEQ multiplex PCR, and its TCRdb copy is limited to in-frame clones, with some not included. The sample has around 50,000 clones, approximately 95% seen once. The source material was CD4+ T cells from peripheral blood mononuclear cells, sampled in the first trimester of pregnancy. Receptor source: a female donor with multiple sclerosis, enrolled in a pregnancy study.

This clone was seen once. The V and J genes are TRBV11-3 and TRBJ1-1; perhaps TRBD1 as D (6 bases). V was trimmed by 1 base and J by 6 bases, leaving 12 bases between them. CDR1 and CDR2 from the germline V gene are SGHNT and YENEEA. The CDR3 has 14 residues. The DNA of the CDR3 is TGTGCCAGCAGCTTAGGTAGGGGGAGCGCTGAAGCTTTCTTT. Amino acids: CASSLGRGSAEAFF.

The rearrangement uses TRBV5-1 and TRBJ2-1; tentative D call: TRBD2 (7 bases). CDR1 and CDR2 from the germline V gene are SGHRS and YFSETQ. The ends were cut back, 7 bases at V and 7 bases at J, with 21 bases in the middle. CDR3 length equals 15 residues. The CDR3 sequence: CASHQPGGGANEQFF. DNA for the CDR3: TGCGCCAGCCACCAGCCAGGAGGGGGGGCTAATGAGCAGTTCTTC.

This chain links TRBV19 with TRBJ2-2, with a possible D match to TRBD2 (5 bases). The CDR3 length is 12 residues. Per germline, CDR1 LNHDA and CDR2 SQIVND (reference sequence). V dropped 7 bases and J dropped 6 bases, with 9 bases sitting between them. Written as DNA, the CDR3 is TGTGCCAGTACCTTACTAGCCGGGGAGCTGTTTTTT. This encodes CASTLLAGELFF. Complete variable domain (other parts from reference TRBV19 and TRBJ2-2): DGGITQSPKYLFRKEGQNVTLSCEQNLNHDAMYWYRQDPGQGLRLIYYSQIVNDFQKGDIAEGYSVSREKKESFPLTVTSAQKNPTAFYLCASTLLAGELFFGEGSRLTVL.

CDR3 sequence: CASSQEWYGIGTQYF. The CDR3 region has the DNA TGCGCCAGCAGCCAAGAGTGGTACGGGATCGGTACCCAGTACTTC. This chain links TRBV4-1 with TRBJ2-5; D is possibly TRBD2 (5 bases). The CDR3 loop spans 15 amino acids. Germline assignment: CDR1 MGHRA and CDR2 YSYEKL. Trimming shortened V by 0 bases and J by 8 bases, and 16 bases separated the two germline ends.

The rearrangement uses TRBV30 and TRBJ1-1, with 9 nucleotides matching TRBD1. Unmatched junction bases numbered 16, after V lost 1 base and J lost 4 bases. CDR3 length: 18 residues. Germline V lookup: CDR1 GTSNPN, CDR2 SVGIG (reference sequence). The CDR3: CAWSGGTGKTNWGTEAFF. The CDR3 DNA is TGTGCCTGGAGTGGAGGGACAGGGAAAACAAATTGGGGCACTGAAGCTTTCTTT.

The V call is TRBV6-5, the J call TRBJ2-5; 7 bases fit TRBD1. The CDR3 spans 14 residues. The V gene end was trimmed by 4 bases and the J gene end by 3 bases; junction bases not matched to a gene: 5. Germline loops: CDR1 MNHEY, CDR2 SVGAGI. The CDR3 reads CASSSPGTEETQYF. The CDR3 DNA reads as TGTGCCAGCAGTTCCCCCGGGACAGAAGAGACCCAGTACTTC.

CDR3 nucleotide sequence: TGTGCCAGCAGCCTCATCGGGGATACGCAGTATTTT. As protein: CASSLIGDTQYF. This sequence joins TRBV7-8 and TRBJ2-3; D gene unclear. The germline V gene encodes CDR1 SGHVS and CDR2 FQNEAQ. V was trimmed by 5 bases and J by 6 bases, leaving 9 bases between them. CDR3 size: 12 residues.

The gene calls are TRBV4-2 and TRBJ1-2; 8 bases match TRBD1. Germline assignment: CDR1 LGHNA and CDR2 YNFKEQ. V trimming: 2 bases; J trimming: 3 bases; junction bases outside the gene matches: 5. The length of the CDR3 is 15 residues. The CDR3 is CASSQRETGDYGYTF. The CDR3 DNA follows: TGTGCCAGCAGCCAACGTGAGACAGGGGACTATGGCTACACCTTC.

The rearrangement joins TRBV28 to TRBJ1-6, with 9 bases identical to TRBD1. V dropped 6 bases and J dropped 8; count of bases not matched to a gene: 8. The CDR3 totals 15 residues. CDR1 is MDHEN and CDR2 is SYDVKM in the germline V gene. CDR3 sequence reads: CASSSSGTGYSPLHF. The CDR3 DNA reads as TGTGCCAGCAGCTCGTCCGGGACAGGGTATTCACCCCTCCACTTT. Full variable domain (outside the CDR3, taken from reference TRBV28 and TRBJ1-6): DVKVTQSSRYLVKRTGEKVFLECVQDMDHENMFWYRQDPGLGLRLIYFSYDVKMKEKGDIPEGYSVSREKKERFSLILESASTNQTSMYLCASSSSGTGYSPLHFGNGTRLTVT.

V and J are TRBV25-1 and TRBJ1-4; D is possibly TRBD1 (5 bases). CDR1 and CDR2 (germline): MGHDK, SYGVNS. V dropped 4 bases and J dropped 7 bases, with 7 bases sitting between them. This CDR3 has 12 residues. CDR3 residues: CASSGGLEKLFF. CDR3 coding DNA: TGTGCCAGCAGTGGGGGCCTTGAAAAACTGTTTTTT.

The table lists this clone with a count of one. The chain is built from TRBV30 and TRBJ1-6; a weak D match, TRBD1 (5 bases). This CDR3 has 13 residues. CDR1 is GTSNPN, CDR2 SVGIG, per germline (reference sequence). V lost 2 bases and J lost 10, with 12 bases in between. For the CDR3, the DNA is TGTGCCTGGAGTAATACAGGTTTATCACCCCTCCACTTT. Protein sequence: CAWSNTGLSPLHF.